The sequence of this TCR beta chain was determined in a study of T cell repertoires in cytomegalovirus infection. Study in general: Recently identified HLA-C-restricted and well-studied HLA-B-restricted CMV epitopes were used. Indicated by public TCR beta signatures were CMV infection and matching HLA type. The study, taken as a whole, reports: The response measured ex vivo was dominated by TCR beta clonotypes (HLA-C-restricted and CMV-specific). Summed public TCR beta family frequency identified CMV carriers bearing the relevant HLA.

Germline CDR1 SGHTA, CDR2 FQGTGA. The V end lost 3 bases, the J end lost 2 bases, and 13 bases lay between the germline ends. CDR3 length equals 15 residues. Each CDR3 protein gets one entry after TCRdb re-called the reads with MiXCR. The data contain about 500,000 distinct CDR3 sequences, 30% to 40% of them singletons. This clonotype has a handful of counts. Its target is unknown. V gene TRBV7-3 combines with J gene TRBJ2-5; tentative D call: TRBD1 (6 bases). This TCR was recovered from a human donor in good health (CMV status not recorded). Some clones in this sample may be carry-over from other donors' samples. Sample: cultured PBMCs, taken from culture after CMV antigen stimulation. CDR3 sequence reads: CASSFAGRGQETQYF. The DNA for the CDR3 is TGTGCCAGCAGCTTTGCGGGCAGGGGACAAGAGACCCAGTACTTC.